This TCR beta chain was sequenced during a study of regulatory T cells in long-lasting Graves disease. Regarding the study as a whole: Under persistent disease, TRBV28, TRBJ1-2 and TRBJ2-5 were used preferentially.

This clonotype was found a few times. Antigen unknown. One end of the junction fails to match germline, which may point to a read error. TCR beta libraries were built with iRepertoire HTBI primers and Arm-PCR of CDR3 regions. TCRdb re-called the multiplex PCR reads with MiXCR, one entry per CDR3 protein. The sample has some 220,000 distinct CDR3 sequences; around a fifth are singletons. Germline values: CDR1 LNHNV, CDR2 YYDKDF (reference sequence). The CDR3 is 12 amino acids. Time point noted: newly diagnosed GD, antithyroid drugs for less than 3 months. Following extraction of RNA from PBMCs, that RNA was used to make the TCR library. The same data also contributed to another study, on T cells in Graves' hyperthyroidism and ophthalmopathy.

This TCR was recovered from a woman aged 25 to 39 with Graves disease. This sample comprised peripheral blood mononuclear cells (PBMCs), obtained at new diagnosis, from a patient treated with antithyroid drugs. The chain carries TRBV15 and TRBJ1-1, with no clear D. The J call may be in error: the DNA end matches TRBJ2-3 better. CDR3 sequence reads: CAASYLGDTQYF. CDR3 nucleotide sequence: TGTGCCGCCAGTTACCTAGGGGATACGCAGTATTTT.